This T cell receptor beta chain was sequenced during a study of cytomegalovirus exposure and HLA in healthy donors (dated by TCRdb to between 2016 and 2019). As for the study more broadly: An earlier analysis of roughly 610 of the donors reported about 260 Gb of sequence data and 95 million to 140 million unique TCR beta sequences obtained from about 179 million T cells. Around 330 gigabases of sequencing data and 70 million to 100 million unique TCR sequences made up an early release that covered fewer than 650 HLA-typed donors. Among the roughly 400 genotyped donors, roughly 80% belonged to the genetic ancestry cluster associated with self-reported Caucasian donors. The study aimed to test whether signatures of past pathogen exposure could be identified by cataloging public T cell receptors. The study profiled the T cell repertoires of some 610 subjects by immunosequencing and related them to cytomegalovirus serostatus. Along with the roughly 670-subject first cohort, a separate validation cohort of about 110 different subjects was used. The study combined high-throughput TCR immunosequencing, statistical association of individual TCRs with disease status, and machine learning to predict cytomegalovirus infection status. A later analysis re-analyzed previously published TCR beta repertoires from 666 donors and added high-resolution HLA genotyping to study TCR occurrence patterns. In the later analysis, no new phenotypic data were used to find candidate immune exposures; instead, reliance was placed on TCR beta sequences and their occurrence across donors. An earlier analysis of 587 of the donors applied high-throughput TCR beta sequencing to assess whether each TCR beta V gene segment acted as functional or pseudogenic. Donor age, sex, ethnicity and CMV serostatus were compiled alongside the repertoire data. Genome-wide SNP genotypes for about 55% of the roughly 670 donors were used in a later genetic analysis, which treated that subset as a discovery cohort. All discovery cohort repertoires had been generated on a single sequencing platform. Both class I and class II loci were covered by HLA typing, at four-digit resolution. Typing coverage differed by locus: A, B, C, DRB1 and DQB1 were typed in roughly 629-630 donors, DQA1 in about 550, DPA1 in around 580, and DPB1 in 400 to 490. A handful of DR-DQ haplotypes were handled as single units for association and clustering because linkage in the cohort was strong. Among almost 400 genotyped donors of the cohort, an average of about 240,000 unique TCR beta nucleotide sequences were sequenced per donor, roughly 20% of them non-productive.

Findings and caveats that apply to the study as a whole: Most TCR sequences were seen in very few donors, while some public TCRs were found in many individuals. Specific HLA alleles were associated with roughly 16,000 TCR beta sequences at a false discovery rate of 0.05 in a later analysis. A cluster of highly shared sequence variants was judged likely to represent a technical artifact of the sequencing pipeline. In this cohort, only TCR beta chains were sequenced, and detectable features were limited by the absence of alpha or paired-chain data. Because HLA typing was unavailable for some donors at each locus, only the typed subset was used in association tests. Some IMGT-functional V segments, including TRBV6-2 and TRBV6-3, could not be told apart with the 87-base-pair reads, so those segments were excluded. The presence/absence analyses assumed that sequencing depth was roughly uniform across donors, and that assumption may not be true. A later analysis reported that several top co-occurrence clusters appeared linked to parvovirus B19, influenza, CMV and Epstein-Barr virus. In vitro tests confirmed that a few of the cytomegalovirus-associated TCR beta chains recognize cytomegalovirus antigens. Because counts were too low, seventeen rarely observed V segments, including chromosome 9 orphons, were excluded from the earlier analysis of several hundred of the donors. In an earlier analysis of around 600 of the donors, most TCR beta V segments appeared in productive rearrangements about 90% or about 30% of the time, broadly matching IMGT annotations. A later genetic analysis associated a missense DCLRE1C variant with V-gene and J-gene trimming of TCR beta chains, and an independent cohort replicated the association. In a later analysis, the rate of TCR association differed among HLA loci, with DRB1 alleles having the most associated TCRs and HLA-C alleles having the fewest. According to the authors, the approach could potentially be generalized to other disease states and immunological phenotypes. Assigning TCR associations to individual alleles was difficult when HLA alleles, especially DR and DQ, strongly co-occurred. A further reported finding was that TCR beta sequences accurately predicted the HLA-A and HLA-B alleles for most subjects in the first cohort. In both the original and validation cohorts, the classifier was reported to diagnose cytomegalovirus status with high specificity and sensitivity. Correlated functional status among segregating V segments might reflect linkage disequilibrium, but an unknown experimental factor could not be ruled out. A later analysis found that HLA-associated TCR beta chains were more clonally expanded and had lower generation probabilities than equally common non-associated chains. A total of 150 to 200 TCR beta chains were listed by the study as associated with cytomegalovirus. In a later genetic analysis, fewer N-insertions in productive TCRs were reported among donors in an Asian-associated ancestry cluster than the approximately 670-donor mean. For the cohort, immune exposure information was limited to CMV serostatus. Most CMV-associated TCR beta chains appeared to be HLA-restricted in a later analysis, and the HLA associations seemed to be driven largely by CMV exposure.

In the case of this clone: Its antigen remains unidentified. Base qualities are missing; no much larger clone stands one base away.

CDR1 MNHEY and CDR2 SMNVEV are derived from the germline V gene (reference sequence). Reading from cysteine to phenylalanine, the CDR3 counts 15 amino acids. The DNA shown is the 45-base CDR3, in frame from base 1. V gives up 4 bases and J gives up 3 bases, and the segment between their germline ends measures 13 bases. Receptor amplification or capture employed the immunoSEQ multiplex PCR assay. A mixture of 60 forward primers for TCR Vbeta segments and 13 reverse primers for TCR Jbeta segments was used in the multiplex PCR. The CDR3 region of rearranged TCR beta genes was amplified from genomic DNA with a multiplex PCR assay. The Illumina HiSeq System was used to sequence the amplified TCR beta libraries as 87-base-pair reads. As for the authors' bioinformatics: A later analysis tallied around 80 million unique TCR beta chains across the 666 repertoires, and some 12 million of those chains were shared by two or more donors. Raw reads were error-corrected and collapsed into unique sequences with a nearest-neighbor algorithm that merged closely related sequences to remove PCR and sequencing errors. To assign V, D and J gene segments, CDR3 sequences were aligned to IMGT reference sequences. For a sequence to be retained, a match of at least six nucleotides was required to both a V gene segment and a J gene segment. Rearrangements were classified as productive when the CDR3 lacked stop codons and remained in frame with V and J, and all other rearrangements were classified as non-productive. CDR3 was defined according to IMGT convention as the region running from the second conserved V-encoded cysteine to the conserved J-encoded phenylalanine. In an earlier analysis of more than 550 of the donors, sequences lacking an unambiguous match to a single V gene segment were excluded. In an earlier analysis of some 590 of the donors, a V segment was called functional when productive rearrangements were above 56.7%, and segregating when the standard deviation between donors exceeded 5%. A statistical classification framework was developed to diagnose cytomegalovirus status using the catalog of TCR beta chain sequences. A later analysis assigned V and J genes by comparing TCR nucleotide sequences with IMGT/GENE-DB human TR gene sequences. Using the TCRdist pipeline, a later analysis assigned CDR3 sequences along with most-parsimonious VDJ recombination scenarios. In a later analysis, each TCR beta chain was defined by its CDR3 amino acid sequence together with its V-gene family, and reads lacking a unique V-gene family were excluded. To address suspected cross-contamination and a sequencing artifact, a later analysis removed roughly 640 highly shared, low-generation-probability nucleotide sequences. In a later analysis, a clonal expansion index was calculated for each public chain from normalized within-repertoire ranks of inferred template counts. A later analysis computed generation probabilities with a VDJ recombination model fitted to out-of-frame rearrangements, and checked the results against IGoR. Hypergeometric tests were used in a later analysis to score TCR-TCR, TCR-HLA and TCR-CMV co-occurrence, with a repertoire-size bias correction applied to the TCR pairs. False discovery rates were estimated in a later analysis by permuting HLA or CMV assignments 20 times. In a later analysis, co-occurring TCRs were grouped with DBSCAN, and TCRdist sequence similarity was added when clustering was performed within HLA-allele-positive subsets. Co-occurrence clustering excluded repertoires with fewer than 30,000 or more than 120,000 public chains, plus five with anomalous nucleotide sharing. TCRdb took over this immuneACCESS table, retaining in-frame rearrangements with V and J assigned. Such tables are incomplete; in checked studies, under half of the missing clones stem from an unresolved V gene, and the remainder is unexplained. The DNA gave D and trimming, while V, J and clone size come from that table. The sample contains about 190,000 clones, more than 75% of them found a single time. The leading ten clones occupy around 2.8% of the sample.

The cohort was made up of several hundred healthy bone marrow donors. At the time of sampling, every cohort member was nominally healthy, though immune exposures that went unrecorded were likely present. The donor was CMV seropositive and was included in the group of about 290 seropositive cohort members. Every donor gave a peripheral blood sample, and the peripheral blood mononuclear cells from that sample were used for TCR beta sequencing. Genomic DNA extraction from the blood cell samples was performed with the Qiagen DNeasy Blood Extraction Kit. This receptor was taken from a woman between 45 and 65 years old in good health and CMV-seropositive. The source material was PBMCs. The chain is encoded by TRBV27 joined to TRBJ1-5, with TRBD1 as a weak D call on 6 bases. In nucleotide form, the sequence is TGTGCCAGCAGTTCGGGGCAGGGGAACAATCAGCCCCAGCATTTT. Its product reads: CASSSGQGNNQPQHF.